The next 3 T cell receptor beta chains were all read from a single sample in a study of blood T cell repertoires in COVID-19. This table comes from immunoSEQ multiplex PCR, and its TCRdb copy is limited to in-frame clones, with some not included. The table has about 670,000 clones, approximately 90% seen once. Sequencing input: peripheral blood. Receptors originate from a woman under 30 with acute or convalescent COVID-19.

The chain joins TRBV5-1 to TRBJ2-2; D is perhaps TRBD2 (6 bases). The length of the CDR3 is 14 residues. The V and J ends lost 4 bases and 4 bases respectively, with 11 bases between them. The germline gives CDR1 SGHRS, CDR2 YFSETQ. CDR3 bases: TGCGCCAGCAGCGGGGGGACGGTCACCGGGGAGCTGTTTTTT. Protein product: CASSGGTVTGELFF.

The chain has TRBV6-5 and TRBJ1-4; D is ambiguous. V lost 7 bases and J lost 6, with 18 bases in between. This CDR3 has 15 residues. CDR1 and CDR2 (germline): MNHEY, SVGAGI. The CDR3 bases are TGTGCCAGCACAATCAAATACGACACCTATGAAAAACTGTTTTTT. Protein: CASTIKYDTYEKLFF.

The chain employs TRBV11-2 and TRBJ2-1; 10 bases fit TRBD2. V lost 3 bases and J lost 3; bases outside the gene matches: 2. This CDR3 is built from 15 residues. Germline CDR1 reads SGHAT; CDR2 reads FQNNGV. The CDR3: CASSFPSGGYNEQFF. The CDR3 nucleotides are TGTGCCAGCAGCTTCCCTAGCGGGGGCTACAATGAGCAGTTCTTC.